The T cell receptor beta chain described here comes from a study of blood T cell repertoires in COVID-19. As for the study in general: The United States, Italy and Spain were the sources of the acute and convalescent COVID-19 samples.

Repertoires were generated with immunoSEQ multiplex PCR, while TCRdb's copy carries only in-frame clones and drops some. Of 150,000 to 200,000 clones in the sample, roughly 90% are singletons; the top ten hold about 2.8%. The germline gives CDR1 SNHLY, CDR2 FYNNEI. The CDR3 sequence is 14 residues long. V was cut by 4 bases and J by 1 base, with 10 bases left in between. The chain is built from TRBV2 and TRBJ1-1; D gene ambiguous. The material sequenced was peripheral blood. The origin of this receptor is a man aged 60 to 69 with acute or convalescent COVID-19. This chain's CDR3 is CASSGTTRNTEAFF. In DNA, the CDR3 is TGTGCCAGCAGTGGCACTACGAGGAACACTGAAGCTTTCTTT.